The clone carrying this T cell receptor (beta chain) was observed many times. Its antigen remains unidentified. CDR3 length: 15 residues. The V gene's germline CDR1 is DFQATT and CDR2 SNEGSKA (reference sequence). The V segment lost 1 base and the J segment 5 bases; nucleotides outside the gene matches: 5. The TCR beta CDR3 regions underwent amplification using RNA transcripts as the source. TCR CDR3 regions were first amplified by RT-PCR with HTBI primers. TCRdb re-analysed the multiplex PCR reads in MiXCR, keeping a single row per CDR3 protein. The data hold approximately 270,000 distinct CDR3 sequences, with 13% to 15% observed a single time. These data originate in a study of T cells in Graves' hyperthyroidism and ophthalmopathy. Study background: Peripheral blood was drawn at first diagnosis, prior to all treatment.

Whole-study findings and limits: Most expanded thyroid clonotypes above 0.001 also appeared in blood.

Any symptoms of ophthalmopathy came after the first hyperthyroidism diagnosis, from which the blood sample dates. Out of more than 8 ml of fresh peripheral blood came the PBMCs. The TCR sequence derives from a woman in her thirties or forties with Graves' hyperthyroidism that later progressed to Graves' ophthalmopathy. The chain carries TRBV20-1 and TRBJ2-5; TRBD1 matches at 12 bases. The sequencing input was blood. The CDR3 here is CSARVGTGGLETQYF. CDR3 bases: TGCAGTGCTAGAGTTGGGACAGGGGGCTTGGAGACCCAGTACTTC.